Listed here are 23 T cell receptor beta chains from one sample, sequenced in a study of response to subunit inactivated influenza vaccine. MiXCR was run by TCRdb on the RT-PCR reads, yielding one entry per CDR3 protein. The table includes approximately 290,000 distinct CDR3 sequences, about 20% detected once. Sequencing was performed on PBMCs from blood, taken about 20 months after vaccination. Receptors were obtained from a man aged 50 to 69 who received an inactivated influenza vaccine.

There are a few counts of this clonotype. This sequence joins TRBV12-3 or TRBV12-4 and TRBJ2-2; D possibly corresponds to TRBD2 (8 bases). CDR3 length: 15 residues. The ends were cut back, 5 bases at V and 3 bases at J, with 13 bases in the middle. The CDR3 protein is CASSRGREDTGELFF. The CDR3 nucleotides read TGTGCCAGCAGTAGGGGGCGGGAGGACACCGGGGAGCTGTTTTTT.

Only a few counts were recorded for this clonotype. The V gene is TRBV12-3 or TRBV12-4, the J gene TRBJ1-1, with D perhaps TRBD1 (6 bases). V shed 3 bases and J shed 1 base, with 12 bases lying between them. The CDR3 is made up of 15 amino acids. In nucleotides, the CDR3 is TGTGCCAGCAGTTTCTGGACAGCAAAGAACACTGAAGCTTTCTTT. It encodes CASSFWTAKNTEAFF.

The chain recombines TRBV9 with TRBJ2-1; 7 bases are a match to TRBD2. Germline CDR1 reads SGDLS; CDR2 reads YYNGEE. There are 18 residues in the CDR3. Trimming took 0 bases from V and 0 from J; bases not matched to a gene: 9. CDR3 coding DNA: TGTGCCAGCAGCGTAGGGGCTAGCGGAGCGACCTCCTACAATGAGCAGTTCTTC. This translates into CASSVGASGATSYNEQFF.

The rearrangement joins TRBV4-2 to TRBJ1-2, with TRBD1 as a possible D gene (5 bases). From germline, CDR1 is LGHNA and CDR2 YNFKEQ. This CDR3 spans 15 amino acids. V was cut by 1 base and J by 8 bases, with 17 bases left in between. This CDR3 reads CASSQGAGTSLGYTF. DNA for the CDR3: TGTGCCAGCAGCCAAGGAGCAGGGACTTCCCTCGGCTACACCTTC.

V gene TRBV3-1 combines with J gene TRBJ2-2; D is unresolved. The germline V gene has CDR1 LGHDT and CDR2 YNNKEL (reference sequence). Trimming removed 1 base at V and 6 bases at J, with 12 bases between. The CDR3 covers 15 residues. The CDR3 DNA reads TGTGCCAGCAGCCAAGTTGTTAGCCCCGCCGGGGAGCTGTTTTTT. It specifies CASSQVVSPAGELFF.

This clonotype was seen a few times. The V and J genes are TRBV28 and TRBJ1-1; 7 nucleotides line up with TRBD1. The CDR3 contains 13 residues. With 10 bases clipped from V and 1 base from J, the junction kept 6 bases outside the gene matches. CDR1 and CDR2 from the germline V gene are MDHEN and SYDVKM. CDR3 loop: CAITGAQNTEAFF. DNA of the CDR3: TGTGCCATCACAGGGGCCCAGAACACTGAAGCTTTCTTT.

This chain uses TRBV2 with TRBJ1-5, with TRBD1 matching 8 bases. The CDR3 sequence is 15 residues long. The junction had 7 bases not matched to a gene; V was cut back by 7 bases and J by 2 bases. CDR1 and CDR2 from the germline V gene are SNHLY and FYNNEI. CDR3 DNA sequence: TGTGCCAGCACCCGGACAGGGTTGGGCAATCAGCCCCAGCATTTT. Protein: CASTRTGLGNQPQHF.

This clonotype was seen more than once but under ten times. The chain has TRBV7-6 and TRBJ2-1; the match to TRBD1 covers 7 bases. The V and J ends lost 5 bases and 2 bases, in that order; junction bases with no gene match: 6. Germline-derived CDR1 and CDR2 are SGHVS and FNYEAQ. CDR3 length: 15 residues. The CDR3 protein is CASSARTGTYNEQFF. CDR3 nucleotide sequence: TGTGCCAGCAGCGCCCGGACAGGTACCTACAATGAGCAGTTCTTC.

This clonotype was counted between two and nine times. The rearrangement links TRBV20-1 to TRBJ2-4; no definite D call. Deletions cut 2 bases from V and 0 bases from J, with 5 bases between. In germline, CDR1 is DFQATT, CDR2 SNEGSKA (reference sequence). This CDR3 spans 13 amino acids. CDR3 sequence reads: CSARTLAKNIQYF. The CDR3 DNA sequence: TGCAGTGCTAGAACTTTAGCCAAAAACATTCAGTACTTC.

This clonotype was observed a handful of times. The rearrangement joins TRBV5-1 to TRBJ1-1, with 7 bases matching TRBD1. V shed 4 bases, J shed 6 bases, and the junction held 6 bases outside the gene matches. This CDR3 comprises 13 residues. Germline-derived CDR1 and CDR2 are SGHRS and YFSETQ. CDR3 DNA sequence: TGCGCCAGCAGCAAGACAGGGATCGCTGAAGCTTTCTTT. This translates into CASSKTGIAEAFF. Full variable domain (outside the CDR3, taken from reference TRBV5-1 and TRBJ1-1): KAGVTQTPRYLIKTRGQQVTLSCSPISGHRSVSWYQQTPGQGLQFLFEYFSETQRNKGNFPGRFSGRQFSNSRSEMNVSTLELGDSALYLCASSKTGIAEAFFGQGTRLTVV.

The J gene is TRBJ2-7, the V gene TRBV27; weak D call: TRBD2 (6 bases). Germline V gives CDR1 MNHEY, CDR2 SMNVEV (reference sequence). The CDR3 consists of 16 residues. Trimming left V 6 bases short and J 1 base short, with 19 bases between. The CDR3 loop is CASSPSIGTVSYEQYF. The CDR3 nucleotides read TGTGCCAGCAGCCCCAGTATTGGGACTGTTTCCTACGAGCAGTACTTC.

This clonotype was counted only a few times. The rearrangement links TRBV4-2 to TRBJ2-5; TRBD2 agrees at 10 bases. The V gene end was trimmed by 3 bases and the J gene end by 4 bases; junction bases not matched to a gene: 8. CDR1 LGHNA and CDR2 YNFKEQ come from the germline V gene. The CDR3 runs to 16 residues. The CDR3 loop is CASSHERVAGGETQYF. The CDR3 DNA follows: TGTGCCAGCAGCCATGAAAGAGTAGCGGGAGGAGAGACCCAGTACTTC.

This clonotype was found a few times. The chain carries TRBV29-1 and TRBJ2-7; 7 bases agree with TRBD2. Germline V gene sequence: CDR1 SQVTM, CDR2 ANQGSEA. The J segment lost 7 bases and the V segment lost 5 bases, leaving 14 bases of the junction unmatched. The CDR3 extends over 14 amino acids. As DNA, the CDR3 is TGCAGCGTTTCCAAGCGGGGTCCCCCGGGTGAGCAGTACTTC. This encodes CSVSKRGPPGEQYF.

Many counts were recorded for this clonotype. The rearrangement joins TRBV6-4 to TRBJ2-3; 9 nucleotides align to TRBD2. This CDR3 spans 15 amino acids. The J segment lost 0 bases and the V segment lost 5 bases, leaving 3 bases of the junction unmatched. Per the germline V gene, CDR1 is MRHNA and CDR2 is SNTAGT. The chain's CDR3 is CASSRTSASTDTQYF. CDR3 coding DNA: TGTGCCAGCAGTCGGACTAGCGCTAGCACAGATACGCAGTATTTT.

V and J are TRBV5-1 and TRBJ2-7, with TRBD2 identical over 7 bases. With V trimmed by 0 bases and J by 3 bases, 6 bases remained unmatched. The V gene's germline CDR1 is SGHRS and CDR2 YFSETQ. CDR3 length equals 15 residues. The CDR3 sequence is CASSLDGGGNYEQYF. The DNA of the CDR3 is TGCGCCAGCAGCTTGGATGGGGGAGGGAACTACGAGCAGTACTTC.

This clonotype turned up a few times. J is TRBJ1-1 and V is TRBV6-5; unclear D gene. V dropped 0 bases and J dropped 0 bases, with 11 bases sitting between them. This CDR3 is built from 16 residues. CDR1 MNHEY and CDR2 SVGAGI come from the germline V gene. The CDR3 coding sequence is TGTGCCAGCAGTTACTCGACCGTTGGTATGAACACTGAAGCTTTCTTT. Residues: CASSYSTVGMNTEAFF.

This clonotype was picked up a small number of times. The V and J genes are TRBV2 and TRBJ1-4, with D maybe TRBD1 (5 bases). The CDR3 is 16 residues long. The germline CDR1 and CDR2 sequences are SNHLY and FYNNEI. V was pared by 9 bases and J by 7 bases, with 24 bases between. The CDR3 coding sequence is TGTGCCAGTTGCCCTGCGACAGTTTTGGGCGGTGAAAAACTGTTTTTT. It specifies CASCPATVLGGEKLFF.

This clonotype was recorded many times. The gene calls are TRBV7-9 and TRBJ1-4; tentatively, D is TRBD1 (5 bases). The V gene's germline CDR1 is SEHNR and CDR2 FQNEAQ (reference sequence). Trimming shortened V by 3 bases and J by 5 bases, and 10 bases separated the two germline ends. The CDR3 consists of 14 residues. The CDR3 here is CASSLRQSNEKLFF. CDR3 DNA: TGTGCCAGCAGCTTGCGACAGTCCAATGAAAAACTGTTTTTT.

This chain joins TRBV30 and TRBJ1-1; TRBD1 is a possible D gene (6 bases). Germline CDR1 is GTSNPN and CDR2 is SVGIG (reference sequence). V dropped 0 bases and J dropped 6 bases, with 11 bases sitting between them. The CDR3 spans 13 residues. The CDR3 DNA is TGTGCCTGGAGTGTACCGGGGGCCGCTGAAGCTTTCTTT. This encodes CAWSVPGAAEAFF.

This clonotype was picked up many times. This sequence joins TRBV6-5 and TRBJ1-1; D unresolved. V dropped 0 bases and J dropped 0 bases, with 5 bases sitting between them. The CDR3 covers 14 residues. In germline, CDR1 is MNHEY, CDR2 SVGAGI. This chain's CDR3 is CASSYSALNTEAFF. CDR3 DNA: TGTGCCAGCAGTTACTCAGCCTTGAACACTGAAGCTTTCTTT.

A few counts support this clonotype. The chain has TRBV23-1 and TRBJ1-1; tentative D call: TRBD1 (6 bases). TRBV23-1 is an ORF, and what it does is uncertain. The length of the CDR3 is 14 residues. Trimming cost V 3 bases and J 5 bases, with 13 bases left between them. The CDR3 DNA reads TGCGCCAGCAGTCAGCCGGGGGGCGATACTGAAGCTTTCTTT. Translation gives CASSQPGGDTEAFF.

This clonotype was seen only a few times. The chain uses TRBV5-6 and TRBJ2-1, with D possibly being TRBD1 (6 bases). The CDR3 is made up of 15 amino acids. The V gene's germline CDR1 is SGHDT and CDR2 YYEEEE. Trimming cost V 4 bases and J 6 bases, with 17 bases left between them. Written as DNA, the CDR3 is TGTGCCAGCAGCCGCGTGGGGACATCACCCAATGAGCAGTTCTTC. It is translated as CASSRVGTSPNEQFF.

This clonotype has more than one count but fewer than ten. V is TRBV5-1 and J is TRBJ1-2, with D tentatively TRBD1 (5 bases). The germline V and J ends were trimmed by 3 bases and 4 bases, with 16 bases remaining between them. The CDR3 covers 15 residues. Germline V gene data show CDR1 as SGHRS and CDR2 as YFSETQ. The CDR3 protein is CASSWDGSRGYGYTF. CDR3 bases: TGCGCCAGCAGCTGGGACGGATCGAGAGGCTATGGCTACACCTTC.